This TCR beta chain was sequenced for a study of PD-L1 blockade in urothelial cancer. The repertoire was sequenced with immunoSEQ multiplex PCR; TCRdb's copy has only in-frame clones and lacks some. The sample includes 100,000 to 150,000 clones, approximately 85% of them seen just once. Time point given: peripheral blood 6 weeks after treatment start. Sequenced here: PBMCs, sampled around atezolizumab (anti-PD-L1) treatment. This sequence was found in a man aged 50 or older with urothelial cancer.

This CDR3 is CASSRGGGSYNEQFF. CDR3 nucleotide sequence: TGTGCCAGCAGTAGGGGAGGGGGATCCTACAATGAGCAGTTCTTC. The chain is built from TRBV2 and TRBJ2-1; D may be TRBD2 (7 bases). V lost 5 bases to trimming and J lost 1 base, with 12 bases between them. The CDR3 runs 15 residues. Germline V gene data show CDR1 as SNHLY and CDR2 as FYNNEI.